Described below is a single T cell receptor beta chain sequence and its context. Its antigen remains unknown. One end of the junction is discordant with germline, which a read error may explain. Assay: immunoSEQ multiplex PCR; the TCRdb copy retains only in-frame clones and omits some. The sample lists about 61,000 clones, roughly four fifths occurring once. These data originate in a study of OX40 agonist ivuxolimab in advanced cancers. In germline, CDR1 is SSHAT, CDR2 FNYEAQ (reference sequence). The CDR3 has 13 amino acids. Whole-study findings and limits: There were, on average, more expanded clones in CD8+ T cells than in CD4+.

The receptor was isolated from an adult with an advanced solid tumor such as melanoma, head and neck, liver or kidney cancer. The material sequenced was CD4+ or CD8+ T cells sorted from blood, taken in a trial of the OX40 agonist ivuxolimab. The chain has TRBV7-7 and TRBJ2-3; the D is unclear. CDR3 bases: TGTGCTAGCAGCCGCCAGTACACAGATACGCAGTATTTT. Amino acid sequence: CASSRQYTDTQYF.